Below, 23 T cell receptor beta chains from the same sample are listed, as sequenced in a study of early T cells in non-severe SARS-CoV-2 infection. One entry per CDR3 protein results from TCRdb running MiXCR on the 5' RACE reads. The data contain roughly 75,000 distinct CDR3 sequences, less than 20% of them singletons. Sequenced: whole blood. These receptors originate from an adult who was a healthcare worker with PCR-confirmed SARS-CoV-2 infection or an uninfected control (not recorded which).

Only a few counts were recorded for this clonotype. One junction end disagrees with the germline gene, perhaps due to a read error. The CDR3 DNA reads as TGTGCCAGCAGTGAAATTCTAGGGTTTGGGACAGATACGCAGTTTTTT. Translation: CASSEILGFGTDTQFF. The chain is built from TRBV2 and TRBJ2-3, with 7 bases lining up with TRBD1. CDR1 and CDR2 (germline): SNHLY, FYNNEI. The CDR3 consists of 16 residues.

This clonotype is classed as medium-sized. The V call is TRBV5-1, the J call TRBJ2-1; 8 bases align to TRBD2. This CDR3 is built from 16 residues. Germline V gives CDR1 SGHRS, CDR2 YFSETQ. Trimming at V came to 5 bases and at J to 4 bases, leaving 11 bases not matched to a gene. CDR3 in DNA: TGCGCCAGCAGTTTCGTGGGCGGGGGGCCGTACAATGAGCAGTTCTTC. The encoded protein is CASSFVGGGPYNEQFF.

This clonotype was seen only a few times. The CDR3 protein is CASRIATEQFF. The CDR3 region has the DNA TGTGCCAGCAGGATCGCAACTGAGCAGTTCTTC. This chain links TRBV12-3 or TRBV12-4 with TRBJ2-1; D not resolved. CDR3 length: 11 amino acids. V was cut by 6 bases and J by 9 bases, with 9 bases left in between.

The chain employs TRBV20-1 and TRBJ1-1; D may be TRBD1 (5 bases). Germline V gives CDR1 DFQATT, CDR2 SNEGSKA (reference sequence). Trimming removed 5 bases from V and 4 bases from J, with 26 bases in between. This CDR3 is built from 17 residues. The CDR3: CSAGLSGTLMWSTEAFF. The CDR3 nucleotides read TGCAGTGCTGGCCTTTCCGGGACCCTAATGTGGAGCACTGAAGCTTTCTTT.

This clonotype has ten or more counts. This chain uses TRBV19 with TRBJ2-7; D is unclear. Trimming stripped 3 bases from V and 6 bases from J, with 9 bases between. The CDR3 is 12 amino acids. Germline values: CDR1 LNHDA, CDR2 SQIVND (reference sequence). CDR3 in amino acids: CASSIPGGEQYF. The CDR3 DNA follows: TGTGCCAGTAGTATCCCGGGCGGCGAGCAGTACTTC.

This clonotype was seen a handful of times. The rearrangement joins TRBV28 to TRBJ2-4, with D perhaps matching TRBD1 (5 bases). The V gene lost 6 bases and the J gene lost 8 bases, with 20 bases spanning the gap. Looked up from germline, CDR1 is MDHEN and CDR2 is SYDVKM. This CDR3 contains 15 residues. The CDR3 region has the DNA TGTGCCAGCAGCTCGGTCGGCAGGGCTGGTCACATTCAGTACTTC. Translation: CASSSVGRAGHIQYF.

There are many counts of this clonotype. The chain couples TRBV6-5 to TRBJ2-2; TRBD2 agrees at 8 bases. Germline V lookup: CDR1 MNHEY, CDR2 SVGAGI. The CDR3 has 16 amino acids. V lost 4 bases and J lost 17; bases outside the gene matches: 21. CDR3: CASSSRGSGELNILFF. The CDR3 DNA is TGTGCCAGCAGTTCCAGGGGTAGCGGGGAGCTAAACATACTCTTTTTT.

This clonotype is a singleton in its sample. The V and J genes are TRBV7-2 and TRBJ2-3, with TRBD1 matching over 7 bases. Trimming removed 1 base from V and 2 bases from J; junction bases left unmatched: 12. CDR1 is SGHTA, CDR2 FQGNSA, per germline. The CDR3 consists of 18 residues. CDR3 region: CASSLVGMTGTNTDTQYF. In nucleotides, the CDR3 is TGTGCCAGCAGCTTAGTGGGGATGACAGGGACGAACACAGATACGCAGTATTTT.

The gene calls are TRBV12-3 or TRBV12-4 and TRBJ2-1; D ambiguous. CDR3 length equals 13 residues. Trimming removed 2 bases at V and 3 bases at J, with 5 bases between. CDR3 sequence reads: CASSLSYYNEQFF. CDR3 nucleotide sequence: TGTGCCAGCAGTTTAAGTTACTACAATGAGCAGTTCTTC.

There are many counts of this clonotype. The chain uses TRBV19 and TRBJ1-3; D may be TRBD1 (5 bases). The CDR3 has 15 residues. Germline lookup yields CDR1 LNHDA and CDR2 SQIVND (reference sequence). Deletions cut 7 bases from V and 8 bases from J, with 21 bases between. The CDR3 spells CASTLLRDLWDTIYF. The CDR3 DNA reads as TGTGCCAGTACTCTACTCCGGGACCTCTGGGACACCATATATTTT.

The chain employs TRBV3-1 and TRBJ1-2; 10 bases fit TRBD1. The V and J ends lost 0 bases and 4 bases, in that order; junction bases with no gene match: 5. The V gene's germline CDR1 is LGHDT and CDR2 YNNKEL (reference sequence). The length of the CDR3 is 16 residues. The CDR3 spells CASSQDRGQGTYGYTF. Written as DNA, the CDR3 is TGTGCCAGCAGCCAAGATCGGGGACAGGGGACCTATGGCTACACCTTC.

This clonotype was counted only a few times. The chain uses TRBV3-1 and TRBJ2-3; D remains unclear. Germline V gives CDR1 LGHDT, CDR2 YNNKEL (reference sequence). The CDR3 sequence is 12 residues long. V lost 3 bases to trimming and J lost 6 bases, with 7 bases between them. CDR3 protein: CASSHSPDTQYF. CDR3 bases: TGTGCCAGCAGCCATTCCCCGGATACGCAGTATTTT.

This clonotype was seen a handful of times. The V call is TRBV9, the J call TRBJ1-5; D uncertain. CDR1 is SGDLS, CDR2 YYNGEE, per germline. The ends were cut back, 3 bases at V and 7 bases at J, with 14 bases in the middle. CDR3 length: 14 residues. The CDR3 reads CASSGGLGNQPQHF. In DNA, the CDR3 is TGTGCCAGCAGCGGCGGGTTGGGGAACCAGCCCCAGCATTTT.

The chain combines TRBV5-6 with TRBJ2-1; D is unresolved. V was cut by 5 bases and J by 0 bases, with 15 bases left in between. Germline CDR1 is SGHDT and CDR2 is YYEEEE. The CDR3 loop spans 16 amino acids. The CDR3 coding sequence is TGTGCCAGCAGGGCCGAGGCGCTCAGCTCCTACAATGAGCAGTTCTTC. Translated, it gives CASRAEALSSYNEQFF.

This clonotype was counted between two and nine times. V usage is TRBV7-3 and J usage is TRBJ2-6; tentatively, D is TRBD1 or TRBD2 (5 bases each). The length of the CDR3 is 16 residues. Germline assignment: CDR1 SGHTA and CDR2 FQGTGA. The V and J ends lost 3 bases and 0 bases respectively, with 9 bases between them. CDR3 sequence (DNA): TGTGCCAGCAGCTTTTCGAGGGGCTCTGGGGCCAACGTCCTGACTTTC. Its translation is CASSFSRGSGANVLTF.

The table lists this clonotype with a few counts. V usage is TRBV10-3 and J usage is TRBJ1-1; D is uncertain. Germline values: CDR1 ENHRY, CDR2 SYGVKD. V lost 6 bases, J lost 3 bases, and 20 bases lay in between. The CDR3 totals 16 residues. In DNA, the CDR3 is TGTGCCATCAGGGTCGGGTTGGATGTGGTGGACACTGAAGCTTTCTTT. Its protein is CAIRVGLDVVDTEAFF.

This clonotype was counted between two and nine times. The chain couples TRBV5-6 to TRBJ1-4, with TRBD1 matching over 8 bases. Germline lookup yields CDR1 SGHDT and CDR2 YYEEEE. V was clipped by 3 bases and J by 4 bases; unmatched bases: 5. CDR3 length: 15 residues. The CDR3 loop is CASSSGQGGNEKLFF. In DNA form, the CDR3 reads TGTGCCAGCAGCTCCGGACAGGGTGGTAATGAAAAACTGTTTTTT.

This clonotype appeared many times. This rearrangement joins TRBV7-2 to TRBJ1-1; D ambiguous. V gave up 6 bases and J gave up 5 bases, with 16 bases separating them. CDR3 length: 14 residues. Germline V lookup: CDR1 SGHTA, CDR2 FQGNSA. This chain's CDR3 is CASSRGIAGTEAFF. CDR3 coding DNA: TGTGCCAGCAGTCGAGGGATTGCGGGGACTGAAGCTTTCTTT.

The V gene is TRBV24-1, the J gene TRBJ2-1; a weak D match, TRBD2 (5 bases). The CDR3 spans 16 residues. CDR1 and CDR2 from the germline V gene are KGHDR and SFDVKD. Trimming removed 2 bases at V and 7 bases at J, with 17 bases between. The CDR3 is CATSDSRLPRGNEQFF. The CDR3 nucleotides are TGTGCCACCAGTGATTCAAGGCTCCCACGGGGAAATGAGCAGTTCTTC.

The CDR3, as DNA: TGTGCCAGCAGTTCGGGACAGGGTTTCCCCGGAGCCAAAAACATTCAGTACTTC. Amino acid sequence: CASSSGQGFPGAKNIQYF. This chain links TRBV6-6 with TRBJ2-4; 9 bases agree with TRBD1. This CDR3 spans 18 amino acids. Per germline, CDR1 MNHNY and CDR2 SVGAGI (reference sequence). Trimming at V came to 4 bases and at J to 0 bases, leaving 10 bases not matched to a gene.

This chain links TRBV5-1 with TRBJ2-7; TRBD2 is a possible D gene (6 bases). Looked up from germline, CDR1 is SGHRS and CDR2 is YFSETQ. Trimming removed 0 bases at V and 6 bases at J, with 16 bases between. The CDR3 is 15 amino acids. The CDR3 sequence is CASSLDSGRRGEQYF. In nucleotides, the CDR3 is TGCGCCAGCAGCTTGGATAGCGGACGGAGAGGCGAGCAGTACTTC.

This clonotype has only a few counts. The CDR3 bases are TGCAGTGCTAGAGGGAGACCCTCTGGGGCCAACGTCCTGACTTTC. It codes for CSARGRPSGANVLTF. The chain recombines TRBV20-1 with TRBJ2-6, with no clear D. Germline V lookup: CDR1 DFQATT, CDR2 SNEGSKA (reference sequence). Trimming removed 1 base from V and 0 bases from J, with 7 bases in between. This CDR3 is 15 amino acids long.

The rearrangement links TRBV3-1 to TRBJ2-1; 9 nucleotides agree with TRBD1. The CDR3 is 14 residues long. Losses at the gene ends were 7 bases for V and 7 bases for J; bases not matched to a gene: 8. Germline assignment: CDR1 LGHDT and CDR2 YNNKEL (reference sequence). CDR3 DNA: TGTGCCAGCACCCTTTGGGACAGGGAGAATGAGCAGTTCTTC. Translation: CASTLWDRENEQFF.